Listed here are 17 T cell receptor beta chains from one sample, sequenced in a study of blood T cell repertoires in COVID-19. The data were produced by immunoSEQ multiplex PCR, yet TCRdb's version contains in-frame clones alone and is incomplete. In the table there are 200,000 to 250,000 clones, around four fifths of which are singletons. Sample: PBMCs or T cells enriched from blood (not recorded which). The receptors originated from a middle-aged man who had recovered from COVID-19.

The CDR3 spells CASSSAGRAGELFF. Here the CDR3 DNA reads TGTGCCAGCAGCTCGGCAGGGCGCGCCGGGGAGCTGTTTTTT. The chain is built from TRBV11-2 and TRBJ2-2, with D maybe TRBD1 (5 bases). CDR1 and CDR2 (germline): SGHAT, FQNNGV. Between the trimmed V and J ends, which lost 4 bases and 6 bases, there was a span of 12 bases. This CDR3 has 14 amino acids.

CDR3 DNA sequence: TGTGCCAGCAGCCAAGGATGGACAGGGGCCAACACCGGGGAGCTGTTTTTT. Translation gives CASSQGWTGANTGELFF. The chain carries TRBV3-1 (or the pseudogene TRBV3-2) and TRBJ2-2; TRBD1 matches 9 bases. The CDR3 is made up of 17 amino acids. The V gene end was trimmed by 1 base and the J gene end by 2 bases; junction bases not matched to a gene: 5. Germline V CDR1 and CDR2: LGHDT, YNNKEL (reference sequence).

The chain uses TRBV5-5 and TRBJ2-7; TRBD1 matches 8 bases. V gave up 0 bases and J gave up 0 bases; unmatched junction bases: 5. This CDR3 contains 16 residues. Germline V gene data show CDR1 as SGHKS and CDR2 as YYEKEE (reference sequence). DNA for the CDR3: TGTGCCAGCAGCTTGGATGCAGGGGGCAGCTCCTACGAGCAGTACTTC. It translates to CASSLDAGGSSYEQYF.

This clone occurred once. This sequence joins TRBV11-2 and TRBJ2-1; 10 nucleotides line up with TRBD2. CDR3 length: 15 residues. Germline values: CDR1 SGHAT, CDR2 FQNNGV. Unmatched junction bases numbered 3, after V lost 0 bases and J lost 7 bases. The CDR3 spells CASSLELAGGNEQFF. CDR3 DNA sequence: TGTGCCAGCAGCTTAGAATTAGCGGGAGGTAATGAGCAGTTCTTC.

The gene calls are TRBV6-2 or TRBV6-3 and TRBJ2-7; perhaps TRBD2 as D (6 bases). The CDR3 runs to 15 residues. The germline CDR1 and CDR2 sequences are MNHEY and SVGEGT. Trimming shortened V by 5 bases and J by 3 bases, and 17 bases separated the two germline ends. CDR3 sequence: CASSIIPSVVYEQYF. The CDR3 coding sequence is TGTGCCAGCAGTATCATACCTAGCGTGGTCTACGAGCAGTACTTC.

The genes are TRBV7-2 and TRBJ1-6, with 8 bases lining up with TRBD1. The CDR3 sequence is 17 residues long. V lost 5 bases and J lost 7; bases outside the gene matches: 13. Per the germline V gene, CDR1 is SGHTA and CDR2 is FQGNSA. CDR3 DNA sequence: TGTGCCAGCAGCCGCACACAGGGGGAAGCAAAAAATTCACCCCTCCACTTT. This sequence encodes CASSRTQGEAKNSPLHF.

The V gene is TRBV28, the J gene TRBJ2-7, with unresolved D. CDR1 is MDHEN and CDR2 is SYDVKM in the germline V gene. The CDR3 has 13 residues. V dropped 4 bases and J dropped 5 bases, with 12 bases sitting between them. This CDR3 is CASSSPTLNEQYF. CDR3 nucleotides: TGTGCCAGCAGTTCCCCCACCCTAAACGAGCAGTACTTC.

The chain joins TRBV10-2 to TRBJ1-2, with 9 bases identical to TRBD1. V was clipped by 7 bases and J by 3 bases; unmatched bases: 6. Germline V CDR1 and CDR2: WSHSY, SAAADI. The CDR3 consists of 14 residues. CDR3 nucleotides: TGCGCCAGCATGAGGACAGGGGCGGACTATGGCTACACCTTC. This translates into CASMRTGADYGYTF.

The chain joins TRBV2 to TRBJ1-2; 8 bases are shared with TRBD1. The length of the CDR3 is 14 residues. Per germline, CDR1 SNHLY and CDR2 FYNNEI. V shed 4 bases and J 8 bases; nucleotides not matched to a gene: 9. The CDR3 is CASSGTGRDRGYTF. In nucleotides, the CDR3 is TGTGCCAGCAGTGGGACAGGGCGTGATAGGGGCTACACCTTC.

J is TRBJ2-7 and V is TRBV3-1 (or the pseudogene TRBV3-2); 7 nucleotides line up with TRBD1. The CDR3 has 15 residues. Unmatched junction bases numbered 9, after V lost 6 bases and J lost 1 base. The germline V gene has CDR1 LGHDT and CDR2 YNNKEL (reference sequence). In DNA, the CDR3 is TGTGCCAGCAGACTTGGGACAGCCCGTTCCTACGAGCAGTACTTC. Its protein is CASRLGTARSYEQYF.

V usage is TRBV5-4 and J usage is TRBJ2-2, with D uncertain. The V end lost 0 bases, the J end lost 5 bases, and 5 bases lay between the germline ends. The CDR3 has 13 residues. Germline V gene sequence: CDR1 SGHNT, CDR2 YYREEE (reference sequence). The CDR3 DNA sequence: TGTGCCAGCAGCTTGGACAAAACCGGGGAGCTGTTTTTT. This gives the protein CASSLDKTGELFF. Drawing the rest from reference TRBV5-4 and TRBJ2-2, the complete variable domain is ETGVTQSPTHLIKTRGQQVTLRCSSQSGHNTVSWYQQALGQGPQFIFQYYREEENGRGNFPPRFSGLQFPNYSSELNVNALELDDSALYLCASSLDKTGELFFGEGSRLTVL.

The chain combines TRBV27 with TRBJ1-5; 7 bases align to TRBD1. The CDR3 loop spans 14 amino acids. The junction had 6 bases not matched to a gene; V was cut back by 10 bases and J by 0 bases. Germline-derived CDR1 and CDR2 are MNHEY and SMNVEV (reference sequence). This CDR3 is CATRGRFSNQPQHF. CDR3 nucleotides: TGTGCCACTAGGGGGCGTTTTAGCAATCAGCCCCAGCATTTT.

The V gene is TRBV18, the J gene TRBJ1-3, with a tentative D call TRBD1 (5 bases). Germline-derived CDR1 and CDR2 are KGHSH and LQKENI. The CDR3 loop spans 16 amino acids. V was clipped by 0 bases and J by 0 bases, with 9 bases between them. The CDR3: CASSPPGGASGNTIYF. The CDR3 region has the DNA TGTGCCAGCTCACCACCGGGAGGGGCCTCTGGAAACACCATATATTTT.

The rearrangement joins TRBV19 to TRBJ2-7; 9 bases agree with TRBD2. The CDR3 loop spans 15 amino acids. The junction had 8 bases not matched to a gene; V was cut back by 6 bases and J by 2 bases. Germline CDR1 is LNHDA and CDR2 is SQIVND (reference sequence). CDR3 in DNA: TGTGCCAGTAGCGAACAGGCGGGGGGGGCCTACGAGCAGTACTTC. Translation: CASSEQAGGAYEQYF.

The V and J genes are TRBV7-9 and TRBJ1-2; no clear D. The CDR3 totals 16 residues. Germline-derived CDR1 and CDR2 are SEHNR and FQNEAQ (reference sequence). The V gene lost 1 base and the J gene lost 0 bases, with 12 bases spanning the gap. The CDR3 is CASSLDGPHTNYGYTF. CDR3 DNA: TGTGCCAGCAGCTTAGATGGTCCGCACACTAACTATGGCTACACCTTC.

The chain links TRBV28 to TRBJ2-7; 9 bases are shared with TRBD1. The CDR3 is 14 amino acids. Germline CDR1 MDHEN, CDR2 SYDVKM. The J segment lost 2 bases and the V segment lost 6 bases, leaving 5 bases of the junction unmatched. This CDR3 is CASRRQGVTYEQYF. The CDR3 DNA is TGTGCCAGCAGGAGACAGGGGGTGACCTACGAGCAGTACTTC. Supplemented by reference TRBV28 and TRBJ2-7, the full variable domain reads DVKVTQSSRYLVKRTGEKVFLECVQDMDHENMFWYRQDPGLGLRLIYFSYDVKMKEKGDIPEGYSVSREKKERFSLILESASTNQTSMYLCASRRQGVTYEQYFGPGTRLTVT.

The chain employs TRBV19 and TRBJ1-5, with TRBD1 as a possible D gene (6 bases). The CDR3 length is 15 residues. Germline lookup yields CDR1 LNHDA and CDR2 SQIVND (reference sequence). Trimming took off 1 base at V and 8 bases at J, with 15 bases between the two ends. CDR3 in DNA: TGTGCCAGTAGTATAGCCGCAGGGGAGTTCAAGCCCCAGCATTTT. It is translated as CASSIAAGEFKPQHF.